This T cell receptor (beta chain) was recorded in a study of cytomegalovirus exposure and HLA in healthy donors. As to this clone: The antigen remains undetermined.

60 Vbeta and 13 Jbeta primers were used in PCR. The method was immunoSEQ multiplex PCR; TCRdb's version includes in-frame clones alone and lacks a portion of them. The ten top clones account for more than 0.8%, within a sample of approximately 120,000 clones. The germline gives CDR1 MNHNS, CDR2 SASEGT. CDR3 size: 14 residues. Findings and caveats of the study: As a later analysis showed, several of the most significant clusters appeared to be linked to common viral pathogens. Analysis was carried out at a later point, and it linked a missense DCLRE1C variant to TCR beta V- and J-gene trimming. Certain indistinguishable V segments, among them TRBV6-2 and TRBV6-3, were excluded.

Although they were nominally healthy when sampled, donors likely had unrecorded immune exposures. The sequencing input was PBMCs. The receptor's source is a man between 18 and 29 years old in good health and CMV-seronegative. This rearrangement joins TRBV6-1 to TRBJ2-5; possible D gene TRBD2, 5 bases. The J call may be faulty, since TRBJ2-7 better matches the DNA end. CDR3 coding DNA: TGTGCCAGCAGTGGTGCGGGCTCCGGTTACGAGCAGTACTTC. It specifies CASSGAGSGYEQYF.